The next 3 T cell receptor beta chains were all read from a single sample in a study of blood T cell repertoires in COVID-19. This table comes from immunoSEQ multiplex PCR, and its TCRdb copy is limited to in-frame clones, with some not included. The table lists 150,000 to 200,000 clones, about 88% of them singletons. The sample was peripheral blood. These receptors originate from a woman between 50 and 59 years old with COVID-19, enrolled during active disease.

V and J are TRBV18 and TRBJ2-7; D is perhaps TRBD1 (6 bases). CDR3 length equals 15 residues. Germline assignment: CDR1 KGHSH and CDR2 LQKENI. Trimming left V 3 bases short and J 2 bases short, with 14 bases between. The DNA for the CDR3 is TGTGCCAGCTCACCCAGGACAGCTCCTACCTACGAGCAGTACTTC. Its translation: CASSPRTAPTYEQYF.

V usage is TRBV3-1 (or the pseudogene TRBV3-2) and J usage is TRBJ2-1, with 10 bases identical to TRBD2. The CDR3 extends over 16 amino acids. V shed 2 bases, J shed 5 bases, and the junction held 6 bases outside the gene matches. The germline V gene has CDR1 LGHDT and CDR2 YNNKEL (reference sequence). Here the CDR3 reads CASSQYIAGGNNEQFF. CDR3 DNA sequence: TGTGCCAGCAGCCAATACATAGCGGGGGGAAACAATGAGCAGTTCTTC.

The chain joins TRBV11-3 to TRBJ2-7; no reliable D call. Trimming removed 2 bases at V and 0 bases at J, with 5 bases between. Germline lookup yields CDR1 SGHNT and CDR2 YENEEA. The CDR3 spans 13 residues. CDR3 loop: CASSLPNSYEQYF. CDR3 nucleotide sequence: TGTGCCAGCAGCTTACCAAACTCCTACGAGCAGTACTTC.